One and the same sample provided the 8 T cell receptor beta chains below, sequenced in a study of OX40 agonist ivuxolimab in advanced cancers. Only in-frame clones appear in the TCRdb table, and some are missing; sequencing was by immunoSEQ multiplex PCR. The table records tens of thousands of clones, 88% of them present only once. The specimen comprised CD4+ or CD8+ T cells sorted from blood, sampled in a trial of the OX40 agonist ivuxolimab. These receptors originate from an adult with an advanced solid tumor such as melanoma, head and neck, liver or kidney cancer.

The chain joins TRBV7-2 to TRBJ2-1; D gene ambiguous. Trimming cost V 1 base and J 0 bases, with 7 bases left between them. Germline assignment: CDR1 SGHTA and CDR2 FQGNSA. The CDR3 runs to 15 residues. CDR3 in amino acids: CASSLENGSYNEQFF. The CDR3 DNA follows: TGTGCCAGCAGCTTAGAGAATGGCTCCTACAATGAGCAGTTCTTC.

The chain recombines TRBV4-3 with TRBJ1-3; no reliable D call. CDR1 is LGHNA and CDR2 is YSLEER in the germline V gene. Trimming took 3 bases from V and 3 from J, leaving 12 bases between them. This CDR3 has 15 amino acids. CDR3 DNA sequence: TGCGCCAGCAGCCAGGAGAGGTCCTATGGAAACACCATATATTTT. Translated, it gives CASSQERSYGNTIYF.

The chain employs TRBV7-3 and TRBJ2-1, with 10 bases that match TRBD2. CDR1 is SGHTA and CDR2 is FQGTGA in the germline V gene. There are 15 residues in the CDR3. V was pared by 2 bases and J by 7 bases, with 5 bases of the junction left unmatched. The CDR3 region has the DNA TGTGCCAGCAGCTTACACCTAGCGGGAGATAATGAGCAGTTCTTC. This codes for CASSLHLAGDNEQFF. The full variable domain, its missing parts supplied by reference TRBV7-3 and TRBJ2-1, is GAGVSQTPSNKVTEKGKYVELRCDPISGHTALYWYRQSLGQGPEFLIYFQGTGAADDSGLPNDRFFAVRPEGSVSTLKIQRTERGDSAVYLCASSLHLAGDNEQFFGPGTRLTVL.

This clone is a singleton in its sample. The rearrangement joins TRBV27 to TRBJ2-2; no clear D. CDR3 length equals 11 residues. V lost 8 bases and J lost 1, with 2 bases in between. Germline-derived CDR1 and CDR2 are MNHEY and SMNVEV (reference sequence). Here the CDR3 DNA reads TGTGCCAGCCAGAACACCGGGGAGCTGTTTTTT. It encodes CASQNTGELFF.

In its sample, this clone was seen once. The rearrangement links TRBV6-1 to TRBJ2-3, with D perhaps matching TRBD1 (6 bases). Per germline, CDR1 MNHNS and CDR2 SASEGT. Trimming shortened V by 2 bases and J by 2 bases, and 14 bases separated the two germline ends. The CDR3 is 16 residues long. The CDR3 coding sequence is TGTGCCAGCAGTGAATGGGGGACACAGCACACAGATACGCAGTATTTT. This encodes CASSEWGTQHTDTQYF.

The chain recombines TRBV11-3 with TRBJ2-1, with a tentative D call TRBD2 (5 bases). Germline CDR1 reads SGHNT; CDR2 reads YENEEA. Trimming took 1 base from V and 5 from J, leaving 6 bases between them. CDR3 size: 13 residues. In DNA, the CDR3 is TGTGCCAGCAGCTTAGTCGGGGACAATGAGCAGTTCTTC. Protein: CASSLVGDNEQFF. The whole variable domain, remainder taken from reference TRBV11-3 and TRBJ2-1, is EAGVVQSPRYKIIEKKQPVAFWCNPISGHNTLYWYLQNLGQGPELLIRYENEEAVDDSQLPKDRFSAERLKGVDSTLKIQPAELGDSAVYLCASSLVGDNEQFFGPGTRLTVL.

This chain joins TRBV7-3 and TRBJ1-1; the match to TRBD1 covers 8 bases. V gave up 6 bases and J gave up 5 bases; unmatched junction bases: 11. Germline CDR1 reads SGHTA; CDR2 reads FQGTGA. This CDR3 is 15 amino acids long. The CDR3 region has the DNA TGTGCCAGCAGGTCTAGGGACAGGAGGGGGACTGAAGCTTTCTTT. It yields the protein CASRSRDRRGTEAFF.

The J gene is TRBJ2-3, the V gene TRBV7-2; 9 nucleotides agree with TRBD1. Trimming removed 1 base from V and 1 base from J; junction bases left unmatched: 3. Per the germline V gene, CDR1 is SGHTA and CDR2 is FQGNSA. The CDR3 extends over 16 amino acids. CDR3 coding DNA: TGTGCCAGCAGCTTAGAAGACAGGGGGGGCACAGATACGCAGTATTTT. This sequence encodes CASSLEDRGGTDTQYF.